The 4 T cell receptor beta chains presented below share a single source sample, sequenced in a study of blood T cell repertoires in COVID-19. Libraries were prepared by immunoSEQ multiplex PCR; TCRdb keeps only in-frame clonotypes and omits some of them. The data show 180,000 or so clones, more than 80% seen once. Specimen: PBMCs or T cells enriched from blood (not recorded which). The receptors derive from a man in his forties who had recovered from COVID-19.

This sequence joins TRBV28 and TRBJ2-3; TRBD2 matches 12 bases. Germline V CDR1 and CDR2: MDHEN, SYDVKM. The trim removed 3 bases at V and 2 bases at J, leaving 12 bases unmatched. The CDR3 sequence is 19 residues long. In DNA, the CDR3 is TGTGCCAGCAGTTTCGGTTACGCGGGACTAGCGGGTTACACAGATACGCAGTATTTT. It codes for CASSFGYAGLAGYTDTQYF. Filled out from reference TRBV28 and TRBJ2-3, the complete variable domain reads DVKVTQSSRYLVKRTGEKVFLECVQDMDHENMFWYRQDPGLGLRLIYFSYDVKMKEKGDIPEGYSVSREKKERFSLILESASTNQTSMYLCASSFGYAGLAGYTDTQYFGPGTRLTVL.

In its sample, this clone was seen once. This chain links TRBV5-8 with TRBJ1-5; 8 nucleotides agree with TRBD1. This CDR3 spans 16 amino acids. Germline CDR1 SGHTS, CDR2 YDEGEE. J lost 3 bases, V lost 4 bases, and 9 bases had no gene match. CDR3 DNA sequence: TGTGCCAGCAGCCTACGACAGGGGAACCTCAATCAGCCCCAGCATTTT. Its protein product is CASSLRQGNLNQPQHF.

The rearrangement joins TRBV5-4 to TRBJ1-2; 7 bases fit TRBD1. The CDR3 covers 13 residues. From germline, CDR1 is SGHNT and CDR2 YYREEE (reference sequence). V lost 3 bases to trimming and J lost 5 bases; unmatched junction nucleotides: 4. DNA of the CDR3: TGTGCCAGCAGCTACAGGGGTGGATATGGCTACACCTTC. This gives the protein CASSYRGGYGYTF. The full variable domain, completed using reference TRBV5-4 and TRBJ1-2, is ETGVTQSPTHLIKTRGQQVTLRCSSQSGHNTVSWYQQALGQGPQFIFQYYREEENGRGNFPPRFSGLQFPNYSSELNVNALELDDSALYLCASSYRGGYGYTFGSGTRLTVV.

The chain recombines TRBV6-5 with TRBJ2-2; possibly TRBD1 for D (7 bases). Germline assignment: CDR1 MNHEY and CDR2 SVGAGI. This CDR3 is built from 15 residues. V gave up 0 bases and J gave up 7 bases, with 12 bases separating them. CDR3 in amino acids: CASSYSAGGGGELFF. In nucleotides, the CDR3 is TGTGCCAGCAGTTACTCGGCAGGGGGAGGCGGGGAGCTGTTTTTT.